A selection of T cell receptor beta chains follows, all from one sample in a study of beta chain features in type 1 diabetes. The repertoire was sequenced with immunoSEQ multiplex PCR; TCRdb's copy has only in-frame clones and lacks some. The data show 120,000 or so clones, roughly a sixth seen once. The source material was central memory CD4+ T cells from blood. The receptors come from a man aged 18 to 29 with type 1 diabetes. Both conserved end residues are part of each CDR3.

CSARTDNEQFF,TRBV20-1,TRBJ2-1
CAWNELRRSSTDTQYF,TRBV30,TRBJ2-3
CAWSSRGEKLFF,TRBV30,TRBJ1-4
CASSSWVTDTQYF,TRBV7-2,TRBJ2-3
CAITTDRSYGYTF,TRBV10-3,TRBJ1-2
CATSRAQAGELFF,TRBV15,TRBJ2-2
CASSLVVAVTMNF,TRBV5-6,TRBJ2-5
CASSFGPETQYF,TRBV28,TRBJ2-5
CASRRDMNTEAFF,TRBV6-6,TRBJ1-1
CASSRTGPEQYF,TRBV14,TRBJ2-7
CASSLMGESTEAFF,TRBV7-9,TRBJ1-1
CASSWQGHNYGYTF,TRBV27,TRBJ1-2
CASSFTRALSNEQYF,TRBV5-6,TRBJ2-7
CASSLNSYEQYF,TRBV28,TRBJ2-7
CASSLRGRGYTF,TRBV28,TRBJ1-2
CASSRDREAIQPQHF,TRBV6-5,TRBJ1-5
CASSEGKTQYF,TRBV6-1,TRBJ2-5
CASSPTWTYNEQFF,TRBV9,TRBJ2-1
CAWSAPPLNTDTQYF,TRBV30,TRBJ2-3
CASSIRARGLATDTQYF,TRBV19,TRBJ2-3
CASSLLAGGAETQYF,TRBV28,TRBJ2-5
CASSLVPGDTYGYTF,TRBV7-9,TRBJ1-2
CASADIYGYTF,TRBV4-3,TRBJ1-2
CASSWVLAGVQETQYF,TRBV5-1,TRBJ2-5
CASSPGLGTDTQYF,TRBV5-1,TRBJ2-3
CASSPVGTESDTQYF,TRBV4-2,TRBJ2-3
CASSREIQETQYF,TRBV5-1,TRBJ2-5
CASSLSGSSKLDIQYF,TRBV28,TRBJ2-4
CAISGDRDLTEAFF,TRBV10-3,TRBJ1-1
CASSPRRATNEKLFF,TRBV6-5,TRBJ1-4
CASSQSGSSGNTIYF,TRBV14,TRBJ1-3
CASSASREREGYEQYF,TRBV25-1,TRBJ2-7
CASSPISPFRDTEAFF,TRBV7-2,TRBJ1-1
CASSVTGSTEAFF,TRBV18,TRBJ1-1
CASSDMDWSSYNEQFF,TRBV2,TRBJ2-1
CASSANRVGNEQFF,TRBV7-9,TRBJ2-1
CATSSRTGEEQYF,TRBV15,TRBJ2-7
CASPRAGTANSGANVLTF,TRBV7-9,TRBJ2-6
CASNLGVWGQETQYF,TRBV25-1,TRBJ2-5
CSPGPRDGYTF,TRBV29-1,TRBJ1-2
CATSGAGTAVHEQFF,TRBV15,TRBJ2-1
CASSSGTANSPLHF,TRBV7-6,TRBJ1-6
CASSLDYGLVADTQYF,TRBV28,TRBJ2-3
CASSGDSGTLYGYTF,TRBV9,TRBJ1-2
CASSPDGLGQFF,TRBV18,TRBJ2-1
CAWSNGDRNTIYF,TRBV30,TRBJ1-3
CASSAVGQGYSPLHF,TRBV7-2,TRBJ1-6
CASSDPMNTEAFF,TRBV6-5,TRBJ1-1
CAWSSLNQGRTEAFF,TRBV30,TRBJ1-1
CASSLQGGDGDTQYF,TRBV7-7,TRBJ2-3
CATSRDTNRARGYTF,TRBV15,TRBJ1-2
CAWSVSSGGVGNEQFF,TRBV30,TRBJ2-1